These 25 T cell receptor beta chains were all obtained from the same sample, sequenced in a study of cytotoxic CD8 clonotypes in ibrutinib-treated CLL. Sequencing was performed with immunoSEQ multiplex PCR; in TCRdb, only in-frame clones are kept and a portion is missing. The sample shows 130,000 to 150,000 clones, approximately 90% of them seen only once. Sample: PBMCs, taken after 12 months of ibrutinib treatment. These receptors originate from a human donor with chronic lymphocytic leukemia.

The chain combines TRBV19 with TRBJ1-5, with unresolved D. With 7 bases removed from V and 1 base from J, the gap between germline ends came to 14 bases. Germline-derived CDR1 and CDR2 are LNHDA and SQIVND (reference sequence). The CDR3 has 15 residues. Written as DNA, the CDR3 is TGTGCCAGTACTACGACTTTAGAGAGCAATCAGCCCCAGCATTTT. The encoded protein is CASTTTLESNQPQHF.

The chain couples TRBV29-1 to TRBJ1-2; D might be TRBD1 (6 bases). From germline, CDR1 is SQVTM and CDR2 ANQGSEA. This CDR3 has 13 residues. V lost 5 bases to trimming and J lost 3 bases, with 13 bases between them. This chain's CDR3 is CSVRDTPDYGYTF. CDR3 in DNA: TGCAGCGTTAGGGACACTCCGGACTATGGCTACACCTTC.

This chain connects TRBV7-9 to TRBJ2-5; no clear D gene. CDR1 is SEHNR and CDR2 is FQNEAQ in the germline V gene (reference sequence). The ends were cut back, 5 bases at V and 2 bases at J, with 9 bases in the middle. The CDR3 has 13 amino acids. The CDR3 spells CASSPVLQETQYF. As DNA, the CDR3 is TGTGCCAGCAGCCCAGTACTACAAGAGACCCAGTACTTC.

This chain links TRBV4-2 with TRBJ2-2; 8 bases match TRBD2. Germline CDR1 is LGHNA and CDR2 is YNFKEQ. The CDR3 is 15 amino acids. The trim removed 4 bases at V and 4 bases at J, leaving 5 bases unmatched. The DNA of the CDR3 is TGTGCCAGCAGCCCTACTAGCGGAATCACCGGGGAGCTGTTTTTT. Its translation: CASSPTSGITGELFF.

The sample holds one count of this clone. The chain is built from TRBV25-1 and TRBJ1-3; D call uncertain. V lost 3 bases, J lost 0 bases, and 12 bases lay in between. The V gene's germline CDR1 is MGHDK and CDR2 SYGVNS. The CDR3 extends over 16 amino acids. The CDR3 sequence is CASSDLLQSSGNTIYF. For the CDR3, the DNA is TGTGCCAGCAGTGACCTCCTACAAAGCTCTGGAAACACCATATATTTT.

V usage is TRBV9 and J usage is TRBJ2-7; 12 bases map to TRBD2. The trim removed 3 bases at V and 2 bases at J, leaving 6 bases unmatched. The germline gives CDR1 SGDLS, CDR2 YYNGEE. The CDR3 loop spans 16 amino acids. DNA of the CDR3: TGTGCCAGCAGCGCCGGGACTAGCGGGTCACCCTACGAGCAGTACTTC. Its translation: CASSAGTSGSPYEQYF.

The genes are TRBV21-1 and TRBJ2-7. TRBV21-1 is described as a pseudogene. This CDR3 comprises 9 residues. The CDR3 loop is CAGDYEQYF. The CDR3 DNA is TGTGCCGGGGATTACGAGCAGTACTTC.

This clone was recorded only once. The chain couples TRBV18 to TRBJ1-1; D might be TRBD1 (5 bases). The CDR3 is 15 amino acids. CDR1 is KGHSH and CDR2 is LQKENI in the germline V gene. V was clipped by 4 bases and J by 4 bases, with 16 bases between them. Written as DNA, the CDR3 is TGTGCCAGCTCACGAATCCAGGTCGGGGGCACTGAAGCTTTCTTT. It specifies CASSRIQVGGTEAFF.

The V and J genes are TRBV7-9 and TRBJ2-1; 8 bases match TRBD2. From germline, CDR1 is SEHNR and CDR2 FQNEAQ (reference sequence). The CDR3 runs to 16 residues. J gave up 7 bases and V 6 bases, and 14 bases lay outside the gene matches. Here the CDR3 reads CASRNPSGLDPNEQFF. Written as DNA, the CDR3 is TGTGCCAGCAGAAACCCGTCGGGACTAGACCCTAATGAGCAGTTCTTC.

This chain connects TRBV4-2 to TRBJ1-1; D is ambiguous. Germline CDR1 reads LGHNA; CDR2 reads YNFKEQ. CDR3 length: 13 residues. V was cut by 4 bases and J by 8 bases, with 14 bases left in between. Here the CDR3 reads CASSPAAGLEAFF. As DNA, the CDR3 is TGTGCCAGCAGCCCCGCGGCTGGCTTGGAAGCTTTCTTT.

This chain connects TRBV27 to TRBJ2-7; TRBD2 might be the D (6 bases). Trimming removed 6 bases from V and 2 bases from J, with 17 bases in between. CDR3 length equals 15 residues. Germline loops: CDR1 MNHEY, CDR2 SMNVEV (reference sequence). The CDR3 region has the DNA TGTGCCAGCAGACATACCGGGACTCCAACCTACGAGCAGTACTTC. Translated, it gives CASRHTGTPTYEQYF.

The J gene is TRBJ2-7, the V gene TRBV28; the D gene is possibly TRBD1 (6 bases). The CDR3 extends over 14 amino acids. Germline V gives CDR1 MDHEN, CDR2 SYDVKM. The ends were cut back, 8 bases at V and 3 bases at J, with 17 bases in the middle. DNA of the CDR3: TGTGCCAGCCGTATACAGGGATTACGCTACGAGCAGTACTTC. Translation: CASRIQGLRYEQYF.

This chain links TRBV11-1 with TRBJ2-5, with a tentative D call TRBD1 (6 bases). Trimming removed 4 bases from V and 5 bases from J, with 20 bases in between. Germline V CDR1 and CDR2: SGHAT, FQDESV (reference sequence). This CDR3 is built from 16 residues. CDR3 in amino acids: CASSYRDTTRMETQYF. As DNA, the CDR3 is TGTGCCAGCAGCTATAGGGACACCACTCGGATGGAGACCCAGTACTTC. The entire variable domain, with the rest obtained from reference TRBV11-1 and TRBJ2-5, is as follows: EAEVAQSPRYKITEKSQAVAFWCDPISGHATLYWYRQILGQGPELLVQFQDESVVDDSQLPKDRFSAERLKGVDSTLKIQPAELGDSAMYLCASSYRDTTRMETQYFGPGTRLLVL.

This clone was observed a handful of times. The chain carries TRBV28 and TRBJ1-2; TRBD1 matches 10 bases. The ends lost 6 bases at V and 9 bases at J; junction bases unmatched: 4. CDR3 length equals 12 residues. Germline-derived CDR1 and CDR2 are MDHEN and SYDVKM. CDR3 sequence reads: CASRGTGESYTF. The CDR3 DNA reads TGTGCCAGCAGGGGGACAGGGGAGAGCTACACCTTC.

The chain combines TRBV7-3 with TRBJ2-6, with D uncertain. This CDR3 is 15 amino acids long. The germline V and J ends were trimmed by 0 bases and 2 bases, with 5 bases remaining between them. Germline V gives CDR1 SGHTA, CDR2 FQGTGA. CDR3 protein: CASSLTQAGANVLTF. In nucleotides, the CDR3 is TGTGCCAGCAGCTTAACCCAAGCTGGGGCCAACGTCCTGACTTTC. The variable domain in full, with the rest retrieved from reference TRBV7-3 and TRBJ2-6, is GAGVSQTPSNKVTEKGKYVELRCDPISGHTALYWYRQSLGQGPEFLIYFQGTGAADDSGLPNDRFFAVRPEGSVSTLKIQRTERGDSAVYLCASSLTQAGANVLTFGAGSRLTVL.

This clone occurred once. The V and J genes are TRBV5-1 and TRBJ1-3; the D gene is possibly TRBD1 (5 bases). The ends were cut back, 0 bases at V and 4 bases at J, with 14 bases in the middle. The germline CDR1 and CDR2 sequences are SGHRS and YFSETQ. The CDR3 consists of 16 residues. CDR3 residues: CASSLVGPWLGNTIYF. CDR3 DNA: TGCGCCAGCAGCTTGGTGGGGCCCTGGTTAGGAAACACCATATATTTT.

Here the CDR3 DNA reads TGTGCCAGCAGTGGGAACAATGAGCAGTTCTTC. As protein: CASSGNNEQFF. The chain employs TRBV2 and TRBJ2-1; D gene ambiguous. Per germline, CDR1 SNHLY and CDR2 FYNNEI. The CDR3 contains 11 residues. V lost 4 bases and J lost 5, with 3 bases in between.

The chain combines TRBV9 with TRBJ1-3; D ambiguous. Trimming took 3 bases from V and 0 from J, leaving 4 bases between them. Germline CDR1 and CDR2: SGDLS and YYNGEE. The CDR3 length is 13 residues. The DNA for the CDR3 is TGTGCCAGCAGCGAGTACTCTGGAAACACCATATATTTT. Its translation: CASSEYSGNTIYF.

V is TRBV6-5 and J is TRBJ2-7, with D tentatively TRBD2 (6 bases). Germline V gene data show CDR1 as MNHEY and CDR2 as SVGAGI. CDR3 length: 13 residues. V was clipped by 7 bases and J by 2 bases, with 12 bases between them. The CDR3 loop is CASISGNTYEQYF. The CDR3 nucleotides are TGTGCCAGCATTAGCGGAAACACCTACGAGCAGTACTTC.

The chain has TRBV4-1 and TRBJ2-5, with D possibly being TRBD2 (5 bases). The V end lost 0 bases, the J end lost 3 bases, and 8 bases lay between the germline ends. CDR3 length: 14 amino acids. The V gene's germline CDR1 is MGHRA and CDR2 YSYEKL. This CDR3 reads CASSQEDGEETQYF. CDR3 coding DNA: TGCGCCAGCAGCCAAGAAGACGGGGAAGAGACCCAGTACTTC.

The chain carries TRBV2 and TRBJ1-4; D is unresolved. This CDR3 is 13 amino acids long. Germline V gene data show CDR1 as SNHLY and CDR2 as FYNNEI. Trimming took 3 bases from V and 11 from J, leaving 13 bases between them. CDR3: CASSEQVNRKLFF. Here the CDR3 DNA reads TGTGCCAGCAGTGAGCAGGTTAATCGGAAACTGTTTTTT. The variable domain in full, completed from reference TRBV2 and TRBJ1-4, reads EPEVTQTPSHQVTQMGQEVILRCVPISNHLYFYWYRQILGQKVEFLVSFYNNEISEKSEIFDDQFSVERPDGSNFTLKIRSTKLEDSAMYFCASSEQVNRKLFFGSGTQLSVL.

This rearrangement joins TRBV28 to TRBJ1-5; D not certain. Trimming took off 3 bases at V and 10 bases at J, with 7 bases between the two ends. Germline CDR1 MDHEN, CDR2 SYDVKM. The CDR3 spans 11 residues. This CDR3 is CASSLEDPQHF. The CDR3 DNA sequence: TGTGCCAGCAGTTTGGAAGACCCCCAGCATTTT.

The chain carries TRBV11-2 and TRBJ2-5, with 9 bases fitting TRBD2. Germline values: CDR1 SGHAT, CDR2 FQNNGV. The CDR3 is 15 amino acids. Germline trimming cut 5 bases from V and 4 bases from J; bases unmatched to any gene: 8. CDR3 nucleotides: TGTGCCAGCAGCCCGTCGGCGGGAGGGCGAGAGACCCAGTACTTC. This translates into CASSPSAGGRETQYF.

The V and J genes are TRBV10-3 and TRBJ1-1, with no clear D. V was shortened by 11 bases and J by 5 bases, with 18 bases between the two germline ends. CDR1 ENHRY and CDR2 SYGVKD come from the germline V gene. The CDR3 is 13 amino acids. The CDR3 sequence: CALTVGEGTEAFF. The CDR3 bases are TGTGCCTTAACAGTTGGCGAGGGTACTGAAGCTTTCTTT.

This rearrangement joins TRBV27 to TRBJ2-2; D gene uncertain. CDR1 and CDR2 from the germline V gene are MNHEY and SMNVEV (reference sequence). The CDR3 consists of 15 residues. V lost 4 bases and J lost 4, with 13 bases in between. The CDR3: CASSSNFPITGELFF. CDR3 in DNA: TGTGCCAGCAGTTCCAATTTCCCTATCACCGGGGAGCTGTTTTTT.